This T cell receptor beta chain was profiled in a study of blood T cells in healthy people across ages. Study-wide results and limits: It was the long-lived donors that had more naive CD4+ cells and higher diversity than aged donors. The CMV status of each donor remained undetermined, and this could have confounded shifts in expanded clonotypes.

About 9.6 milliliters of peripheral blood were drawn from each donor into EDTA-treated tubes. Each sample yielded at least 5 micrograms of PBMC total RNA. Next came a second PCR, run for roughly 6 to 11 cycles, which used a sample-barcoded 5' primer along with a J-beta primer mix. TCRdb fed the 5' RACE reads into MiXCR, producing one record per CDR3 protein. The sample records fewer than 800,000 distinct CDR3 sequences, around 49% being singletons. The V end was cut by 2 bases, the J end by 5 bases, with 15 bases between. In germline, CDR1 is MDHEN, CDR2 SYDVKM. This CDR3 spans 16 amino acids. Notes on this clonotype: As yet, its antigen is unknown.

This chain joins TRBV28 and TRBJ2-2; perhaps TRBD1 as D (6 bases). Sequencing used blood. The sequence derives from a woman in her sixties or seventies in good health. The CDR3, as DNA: TGTGCCAGCAGTTTACCCTTCTCTACAGGGACCGGGGAGCTGTTTTTT. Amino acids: CASSLPFSTGTGELFF.